This T cell receptor beta chain was observed in a study of OX40 agonist ivuxolimab in advanced cancers. People who had autoimmune disease history or systemic immunosuppression were excluded. Assay: immunoSEQ multiplex PCR; the TCRdb copy retains only in-frame clones and omits some. The sample shows over 85,000 clones, roughly 80% of them seen only once. This clone was observed once. The sequencing here drew on CD4+ or CD8+ T cells sorted from blood, taken in a trial of the OX40 agonist ivuxolimab. The sequence derives from an adult with an advanced solid tumor such as melanoma, head and neck, liver or kidney cancer.

CDR3 nucleotide sequence: TGTGCCAGCTCACCGCCGGTACCCAAAGCTTTATCCTCCTACAATGAGCAGTTCTTC. It is translated as CASSPPVPKALSSYNEQFF. The chain is built from TRBV18 and TRBJ2-1; D unresolved. Germline assignment: CDR1 KGHSH and CDR2 LQKENI. The CDR3 loop spans 19 amino acids. Trimming stripped 3 bases from V and 0 bases from J, with 21 bases between.